Following are 20 T cell receptor beta chains from one sample sequenced in a study of OX40 agonist ivuxolimab in advanced cancers. Repertoires were generated with immunoSEQ multiplex PCR, while TCRdb's copy carries only in-frame clones and drops some. Among over 85,000 clones listed, approximately 87% were seen once. The sequencing here drew on CD4+ or CD8+ T cells sorted from blood, taken in a trial of the OX40 agonist ivuxolimab. The origin of the receptors is an adult with an advanced solid tumor such as melanoma, head and neck, liver or kidney cancer.

The V call is TRBV7-9, the J call TRBJ1-1, with TRBD1 matching 8 bases. This CDR3 is 13 amino acids long. V was pared by 5 bases and J by 4 bases, with 3 bases of the junction left unmatched. Germline V lookup: CDR1 SEHNR, CDR2 FQNEAQ (reference sequence). CDR3 in DNA: TGTGCCAGCAGCCAGGACAGGGCCACTGAAGCTTTCTTT. Its translation is CASSQDRATEAFF.

The chain combines TRBV19 with TRBJ1-5, with unresolved D. V dropped 3 bases and J dropped 6 bases, with 12 bases sitting between them. CDR1 is LNHDA, CDR2 SQIVND, per germline (reference sequence). This CDR3 has 14 amino acids. This CDR3 is CASSIGYRGQPQHF. The DNA of the CDR3 is TGTGCCAGTAGTATCGGTTATCGGGGTCAGCCCCAGCATTTT.

V is TRBV7-9 and J is TRBJ1-4; 7 positions match TRBD1. CDR1 and CDR2 (germline): SEHNR, FQNEAQ (reference sequence). Trimming removed 4 bases from V and 8 bases from J; junction bases left unmatched: 7. CDR3 length: 14 residues. In nucleotides, the CDR3 is TGTGCCAGCAGCTCCGACAGGGACGGGGAAAAACTGTTTTTT. Translated, it gives CASSSDRDGEKLFF.

The J gene is TRBJ2-2, the V gene TRBV15; 11 nucleotides match TRBD2. There are 17 residues in the CDR3. Germline V gene data show CDR1 as LNHNV and CDR2 as YYDKDF (reference sequence). V trimming: 1 base; J trimming: 3 bases; junction bases outside the gene matches: 4. CDR3 sequence reads: CATSRAGTSGDTGELFF. For the CDR3, the DNA is TGTGCCACCAGCAGAGCTGGGACTAGCGGAGACACCGGGGAGCTGTTTTTT.

J is TRBJ2-3 and V is TRBV10-1; TRBD1 matches at 7 bases. CDR1 is WNHNN and CDR2 is SYGVQD in the germline V gene (reference sequence). J lost 2 bases, V lost 8 bases, and 13 bases had no gene match. This CDR3 is 16 amino acids long. The CDR3 DNA reads as TGCGCCAGCCGAACGACAGGGCCAGTCCCCACAGATACGCAGTATTTT. Protein: CASRTTGPVPTDTQYF.

The CDR3: CASSVGGINEQFF. CDR3 nucleotides: TGTGCCAGCAGCGTCGGGGGAATCAATGAGCAGTTCTTC. The genes are TRBV9 and TRBJ2-1; D is perhaps TRBD2 (6 bases). Germline CDR1 and CDR2: SGDLS and YYNGEE. This CDR3 has 13 residues. The V and J ends lost 2 bases and 6 bases respectively, with 9 bases between them.

The chain has TRBV30 and TRBJ1-2; no clear D. Trimming shortened V by 6 bases and J by 4 bases, and 12 bases separated the two germline ends. The CDR3 runs to 12 residues. Germline assignment: CDR1 GTSNPN and CDR2 SVGIG (reference sequence). The CDR3 is CACFLVGYGYTF. The CDR3 DNA sequence: TGTGCCTGTTTCCTCGTGGGCTATGGCTACACCTTC.

The rearrangement joins TRBV2 to TRBJ2-1; D remains unclear. V gave up 4 bases and J gave up 2 bases, with 9 bases separating them. Germline CDR1 reads SNHLY; CDR2 reads FYNNEI. The CDR3 has 14 amino acids. CDR3 bases: TGTGCCAGCAGTGGTGGCGCCGCCTACAATGAGCAGTTCTTC. Its translation is CASSGGAAYNEQFF.

The chain joins TRBV7-2 to TRBJ2-2; D ambiguous. CDR1 is SGHTA, CDR2 FQGNSA, per germline. The CDR3 has 14 residues. With 6 bases removed from V and 5 bases from J, the gap between germline ends came to 13 bases. CDR3 sequence (DNA): TGTGCCAGCAGACGTCCCGGTGGGACCGGGGAGCTGTTTTTT. Amino acids: CASRRPGGTGELFF. The whole variable domain, remainder taken from reference TRBV7-2 and TRBJ2-2, is GAGVSQSPSNKVTEKGKDVELRCDPISGHTALYWYRQSLGQGLEFLIYFQGNSAPDKSGLPSDRFSAERTGGSVSTLTIQRTQQEDSAVYLCASRRPGGTGELFFGEGSRLTVL.

The chain combines TRBV19 with TRBJ1-2; D call uncertain. Germline values: CDR1 LNHDA, CDR2 SQIVND (reference sequence). The CDR3 has 13 residues. V lost 9 bases to trimming and J lost 8 bases, with 19 bases between them. The CDR3: CASRELPGSGYTF. Written as DNA, the CDR3 is TGTGCCAGCCGAGAATTGCCAGGTTCCGGCTACACCTTC. Filled out from reference TRBV19 and TRBJ1-2, the complete variable domain reads DGGITQSPKYLFRKEGQNVTLSCEQNLNHDAMYWYRQDPGQGLRLIYYSQIVNDFQKGDIAEGYSVSREKKESFPLTVTSAQKNPTAFYLCASRELPGSGYTFGSGTRLTVV.

This clone was recorded once. The gene calls are TRBV15 and TRBJ1-2; 9 nucleotides line up with TRBD1. CDR3 length: 16 amino acids. Germline CDR1 LNHNV, CDR2 YYDKDF (reference sequence). Germline trimming cut 5 bases from V and 4 bases from J; bases unmatched to any gene: 11. CDR3 loop: CATSLGQGNAGYGYTF. The CDR3 DNA reads TGTGCCACCAGCTTGGGACAGGGCAACGCTGGCTATGGCTACACCTTC.

The chain employs TRBV29-1 and TRBJ1-1; a possible D gene is TRBD1 (5 bases). CDR1 is SQVTM, CDR2 ANQGSEA, per germline. This CDR3 spans 13 amino acids. With 4 bases removed from V and 0 bases from J, the gap between germline ends came to 9 bases. For the CDR3, the DNA is TGCAGCGTTGGGGGCGGCGTGAACACTGAAGCTTTCTTT. It encodes CSVGGGVNTEAFF.

The V and J genes are TRBV7-2 and TRBJ1-4; tentatively, D is TRBD1 (6 bases). CDR1 and CDR2 from the germline V gene are SGHTA and FQGNSA. The CDR3 has 15 amino acids. V lost 5 bases and J lost 0, with 10 bases in between. The DNA of the CDR3 is TGTGCCAGCAGCGTCCGGGGGCCAACTAATGAAAAACTGTTTTTT. This translates into CASSVRGPTNEKLFF.

This rearrangement joins TRBV7-6 to TRBJ2-7; no clear D gene. CDR3 length: 15 residues. V lost 5 bases and J lost 4, with 18 bases in between. Germline assignment: CDR1 SGHVS and CDR2 FNYEAQ. CDR3: CASSPRGSNEYEQYF. The CDR3 region has the DNA TGTGCCAGCAGCCCGCGAGGAAGCAACGAATACGAGCAGTACTTC.

The chain carries TRBV7-3 and TRBJ1-1; no clear D gene. The germline V and J ends were trimmed by 0 bases and 0 bases, with 8 bases remaining between them. The CDR3 has 15 residues. The germline gives CDR1 SGHTA, CDR2 FQGTGA. The CDR3 DNA reads TGTGCCAGCAGCTTAACGACATTCATGAACACTGAAGCTTTCTTT. It is translated as CASSLTTFMNTEAFF.

This clone has more than one count but fewer than ten. The chain has TRBV23-1 and TRBJ2-5; D gene uncertain. TRBV23-1 is designated an ORF whose function remains uncertain. This CDR3 is 15 amino acids long. The V end lost 0 bases, the J end lost 7 bases, and 15 bases lay between the germline ends. The CDR3 loop is CASSQSENSLRTQYF. CDR3 nucleotide sequence: TGCGCCAGCAGTCAATCGGAAAACAGCCTCCGGACCCAGTACTTC.

The chain carries TRBV28 and TRBJ2-7; 9 nucleotides line up with TRBD1. The V gene's germline CDR1 is MDHEN and CDR2 SYDVKM. With 4 bases clipped from V and 7 bases from J, the junction kept 11 bases outside the gene matches. The CDR3 has 15 amino acids. CDR3 region: CASSSPTGGEREQYF. CDR3 bases: TGTGCCAGCAGTTCTCCGACAGGGGGGGAGAGGGAGCAGTACTTC.

The rearrangement joins TRBV30 to TRBJ2-7; D call uncertain. The CDR3 has 14 residues. Looked up from germline, CDR1 is GTSNPN and CDR2 is SVGIG (reference sequence). V was clipped by 2 bases and J by 2 bases, with 13 bases between them. The CDR3 nucleotides read TGTGCCTGGAGTAAATGGGAAGGACCCTACGAGCAGTACTTC. Amino acid sequence: CAWSKWEGPYEQYF.

The J gene is TRBJ2-4, the V gene TRBV19; 15 bases agree with TRBD2. The CDR3 is made up of 19 amino acids. Trimming took 2 bases from V and 0 from J; bases not matched to a gene: 5. Germline-derived CDR1 and CDR2 are LNHDA and SQIVND (reference sequence). The CDR3 spells CASSIWGLAGGRAKNIQYF. CDR3 sequence (DNA): TGTGCCAGTAGTATATGGGGACTAGCGGGAGGAAGAGCCAAAAACATTCAGTACTTC. Full variable domain (remainder filled in from reference TRBV19 and TRBJ2-4): DGGITQSPKYLFRKEGQNVTLSCEQNLNHDAMYWYRQDPGQGLRLIYYSQIVNDFQKGDIAEGYSVSREKKESFPLTVTSAQKNPTAFYLCASSIWGLAGGRAKNIQYFGAGTRLSVL.

Turning to this clone: One end of the junction varies from germline; a read error may be responsible. The chain combines TRBV7-3 with TRBJ2-1; the match to TRBD2 covers 11 bases. CDR3 length: 17 residues. Germline V gives CDR1 SGHTA, CDR2 FQGTGA. The CDR3 is CASSLTRTSGQYNEQFF. The DNA of the CDR3 is TGTGCCAGCAGTTTAACAAGGACTAGCGGGCAATACAATGAGCAGTTCTTC.